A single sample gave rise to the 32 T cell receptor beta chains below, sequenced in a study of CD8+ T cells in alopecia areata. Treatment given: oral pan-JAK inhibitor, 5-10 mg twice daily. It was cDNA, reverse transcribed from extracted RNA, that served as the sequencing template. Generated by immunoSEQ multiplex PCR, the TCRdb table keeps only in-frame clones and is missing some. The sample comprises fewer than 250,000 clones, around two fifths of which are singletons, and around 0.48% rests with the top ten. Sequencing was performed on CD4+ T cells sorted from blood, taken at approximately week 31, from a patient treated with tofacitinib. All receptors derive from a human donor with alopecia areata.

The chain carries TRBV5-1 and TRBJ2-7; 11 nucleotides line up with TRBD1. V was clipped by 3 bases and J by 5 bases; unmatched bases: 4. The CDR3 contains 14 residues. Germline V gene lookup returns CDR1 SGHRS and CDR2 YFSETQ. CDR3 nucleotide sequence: TGCGCCAGCAGCTGGACAGGGGGCTCAGACGAGCAGTACTTC. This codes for CASSWTGGSDEQYF.

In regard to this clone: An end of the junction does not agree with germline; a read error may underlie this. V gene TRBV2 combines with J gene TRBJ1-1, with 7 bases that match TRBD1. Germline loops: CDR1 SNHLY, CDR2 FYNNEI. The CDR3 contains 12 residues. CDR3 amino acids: CATADRTGGEVF. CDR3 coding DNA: TGTGCCACCGCGGACAGGACCGGGGGGGAGGTCTTT.

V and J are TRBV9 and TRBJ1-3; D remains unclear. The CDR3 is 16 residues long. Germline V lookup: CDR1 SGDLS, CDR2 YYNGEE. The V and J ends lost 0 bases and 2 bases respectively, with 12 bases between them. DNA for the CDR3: TGTGCCAGCAGCGTAGCTCTAGGTTCGGCTGGAAACACCATATATTTT. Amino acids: CASSVALGSAGNTIYF.

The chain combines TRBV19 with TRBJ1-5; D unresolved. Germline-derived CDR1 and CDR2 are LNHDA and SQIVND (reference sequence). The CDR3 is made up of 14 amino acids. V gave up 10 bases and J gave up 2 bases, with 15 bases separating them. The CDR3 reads CATKQVVGNQPQHF. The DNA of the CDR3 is TGTGCCACCAAGCAGGTGGTGGGCAATCAGCCCCAGCATTTT.

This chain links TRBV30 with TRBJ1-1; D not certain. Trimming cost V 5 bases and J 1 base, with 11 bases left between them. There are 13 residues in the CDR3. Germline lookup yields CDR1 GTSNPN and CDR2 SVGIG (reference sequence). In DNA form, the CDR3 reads TGTGCCTGGTCCTATAATTCGAACACTGAAGCTTTCTTT. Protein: CAWSYNSNTEAFF.

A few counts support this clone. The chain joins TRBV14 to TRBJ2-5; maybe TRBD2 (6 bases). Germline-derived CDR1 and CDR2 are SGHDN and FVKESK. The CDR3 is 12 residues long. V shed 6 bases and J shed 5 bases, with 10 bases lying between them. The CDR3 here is CASRPGEETQYF. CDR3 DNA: TGTGCCAGCAGACCGGGGGAGGAGACCCAGTACTTC.

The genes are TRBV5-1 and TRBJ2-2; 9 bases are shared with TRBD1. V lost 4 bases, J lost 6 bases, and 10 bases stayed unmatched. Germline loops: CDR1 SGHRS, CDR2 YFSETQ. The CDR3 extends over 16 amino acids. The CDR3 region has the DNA TGCGCCAGCAGCCCAATTGGGACAGGGATGGCCGGGGAGCTGTTTTTT. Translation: CASSPIGTGMAGELFF.

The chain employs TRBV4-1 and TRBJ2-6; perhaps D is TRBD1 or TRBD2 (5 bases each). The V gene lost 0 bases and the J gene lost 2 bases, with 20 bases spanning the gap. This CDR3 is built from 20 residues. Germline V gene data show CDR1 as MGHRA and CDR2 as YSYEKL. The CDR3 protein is CASSQDRGVRELPGANVLTF. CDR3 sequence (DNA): TGCGCCAGCAGCCAAGATAGAGGGGTCAGGGAGCTTCCTGGGGCCAACGTCCTGACTTTC.

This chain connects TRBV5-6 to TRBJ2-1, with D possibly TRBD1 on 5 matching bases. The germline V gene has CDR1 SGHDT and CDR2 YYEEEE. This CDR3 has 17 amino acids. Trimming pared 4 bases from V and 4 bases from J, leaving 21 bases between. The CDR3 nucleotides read TGTGCCAGCAGCGATTTTGGACACCTCTCTCTTTACAATGAGCAGTTCTTC. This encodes CASSDFGHLSLYNEQFF.

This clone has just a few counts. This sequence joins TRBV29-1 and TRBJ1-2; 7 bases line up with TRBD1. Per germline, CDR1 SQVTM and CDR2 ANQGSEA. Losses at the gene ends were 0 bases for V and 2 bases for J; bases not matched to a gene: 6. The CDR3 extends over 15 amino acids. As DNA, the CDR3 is TGCAGCGTTGAAGATCGAGTGACAGGGAACTATGGCTACACCTTC. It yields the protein CSVEDRVTGNYGYTF.

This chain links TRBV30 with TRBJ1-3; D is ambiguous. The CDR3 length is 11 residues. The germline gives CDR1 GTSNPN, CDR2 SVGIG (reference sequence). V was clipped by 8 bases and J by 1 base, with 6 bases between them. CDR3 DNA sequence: TGTGCCAGGGAATCTGGAAACACCATATATTTT. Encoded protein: CARESGNTIYF.

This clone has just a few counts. The chain's CDR3 is CASSSGQGWGETQYF. The CDR3 nucleotides read TGTGCCAGCAGTTCCGGACAGGGCTGGGGAGAGACCCAGTACTTC. The V and J genes are TRBV27 and TRBJ2-5; 8 bases match TRBD1. CDR1 is MNHEY and CDR2 is SMNVEV in the germline V gene (reference sequence). The CDR3 length is 15 residues. Germline trimming cut 4 bases from V and 4 bases from J; bases unmatched to any gene: 8.

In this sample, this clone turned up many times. The CDR3 DNA reads as TGTGCCAGCAGCTTAACGGCCGGAAAGGGGTCACCCCTCCACTTT. Translated: CASSLTAGKGSPLHF. The V call is TRBV7-3, the J call TRBJ1-6, with D possibly being TRBD1 (5 bases). The germline V and J ends were trimmed by 0 bases and 10 bases, with 13 bases remaining between them. Germline loops: CDR1 SGHTA, CDR2 FQGTGA. The CDR3 extends over 15 amino acids. The full variable domain, in which reference TRBV7-3 and TRBJ1-6 provide the parts outside the CDR3, is GAGVSQTPSNKVTEKGKYVELRCDPISGHTALYWYRQSLGQGPEFLIYFQGTGAADDSGLPNDRFFAVRPEGSVSTLKIQRTERGDSAVYLCASSLTAGKGSPLHFGNGTRLTVT.

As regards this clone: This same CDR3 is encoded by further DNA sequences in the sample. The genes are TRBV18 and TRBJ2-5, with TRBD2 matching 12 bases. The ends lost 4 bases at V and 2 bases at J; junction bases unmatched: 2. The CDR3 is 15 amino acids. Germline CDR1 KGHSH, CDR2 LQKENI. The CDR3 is CASSLGLAGQETQYF. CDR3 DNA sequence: TGTGCCAGCTCACTTGGACTAGCGGGACAAGAGACCCAGTACTTC.

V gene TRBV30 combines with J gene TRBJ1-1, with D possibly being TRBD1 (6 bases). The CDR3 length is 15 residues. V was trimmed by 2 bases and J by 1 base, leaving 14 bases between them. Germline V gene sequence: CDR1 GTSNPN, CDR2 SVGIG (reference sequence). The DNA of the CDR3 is TGTGCCTGGAGTCAGACTCGACAGGAGAACACTGAAGCTTTCTTT. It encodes CAWSQTRQENTEAFF.

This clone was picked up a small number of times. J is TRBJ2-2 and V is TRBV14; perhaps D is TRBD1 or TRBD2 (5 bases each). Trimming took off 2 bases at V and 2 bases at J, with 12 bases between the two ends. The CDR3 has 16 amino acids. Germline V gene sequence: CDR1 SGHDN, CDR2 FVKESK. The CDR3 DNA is TGTGCCAGCAGCCAATACGGGACGGTTAACACCGGGGAGCTGTTTTTT. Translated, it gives CASSQYGTVNTGELFF.

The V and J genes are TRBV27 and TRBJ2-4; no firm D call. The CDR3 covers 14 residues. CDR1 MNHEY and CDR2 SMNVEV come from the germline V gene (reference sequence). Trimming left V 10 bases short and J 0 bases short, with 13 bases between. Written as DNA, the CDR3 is TGTGCCACCGAGGCAGAACTAGCCAAAAACATTCAGTACTTC. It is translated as CATEAELAKNIQYF.

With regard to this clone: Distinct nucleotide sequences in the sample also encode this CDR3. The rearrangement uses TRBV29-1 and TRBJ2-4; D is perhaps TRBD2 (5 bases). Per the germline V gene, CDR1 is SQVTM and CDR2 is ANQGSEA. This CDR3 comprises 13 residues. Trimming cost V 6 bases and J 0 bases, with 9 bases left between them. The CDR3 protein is CSVAGLAKNIQYF. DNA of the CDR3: TGCAGCGTCGCTGGACTAGCCAAAAACATTCAGTACTTC.

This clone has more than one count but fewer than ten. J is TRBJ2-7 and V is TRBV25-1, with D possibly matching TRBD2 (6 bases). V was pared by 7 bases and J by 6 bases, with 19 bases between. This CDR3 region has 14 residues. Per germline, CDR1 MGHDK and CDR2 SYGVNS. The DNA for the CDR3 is TGTGCCAGCACCCCTCTGGGGGTCGGGGGCGAGCAGTACTTC. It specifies CASTPLGVGGEQYF.

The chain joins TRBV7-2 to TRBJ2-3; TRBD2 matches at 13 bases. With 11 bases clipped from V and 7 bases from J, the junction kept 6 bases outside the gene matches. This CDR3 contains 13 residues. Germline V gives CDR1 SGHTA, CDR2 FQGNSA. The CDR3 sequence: CARLAGGLNTQYF. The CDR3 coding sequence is TGTGCCCGACTAGCGGGGGGTTTAAATACGCAGTATTTT.

DNA of the CDR3: TGTGCCATCAGTGGAGGTCAAGAGACCCAGTACTTC. Translation gives CAISGGQETQYF. This rearrangement joins TRBV10-3 to TRBJ2-5; no reliable D call. Germline V gene data show CDR1 as ENHRY and CDR2 as SYGVKD. V lost 4 bases and J 2 bases, leaving 5 bases between the germline ends. The CDR3 is made up of 12 amino acids.

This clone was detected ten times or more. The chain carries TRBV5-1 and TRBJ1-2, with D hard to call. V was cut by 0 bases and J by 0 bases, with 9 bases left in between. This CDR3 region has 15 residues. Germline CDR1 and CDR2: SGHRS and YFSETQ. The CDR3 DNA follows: TGCGCCAGCAGCTTGGTAGTCTCCTCTAACTATGGCTACACCTTC. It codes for CASSLVVSSNYGYTF.

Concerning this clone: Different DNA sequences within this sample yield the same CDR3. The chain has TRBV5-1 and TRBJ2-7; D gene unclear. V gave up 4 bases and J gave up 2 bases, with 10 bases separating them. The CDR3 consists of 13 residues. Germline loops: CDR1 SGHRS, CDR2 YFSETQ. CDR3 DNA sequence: TGCGCCAGCAGCCCTGGCGATACCTACGAGCAGTACTTC. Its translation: CASSPGDTYEQYF.

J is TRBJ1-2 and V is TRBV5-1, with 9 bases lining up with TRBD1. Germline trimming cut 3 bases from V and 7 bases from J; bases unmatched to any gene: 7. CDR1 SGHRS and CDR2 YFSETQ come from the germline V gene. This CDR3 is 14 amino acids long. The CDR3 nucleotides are TGCGCCAGCAGCTACGGGACAGGGACGAGTGGCTACACCTTC. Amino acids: CASSYGTGTSGYTF.

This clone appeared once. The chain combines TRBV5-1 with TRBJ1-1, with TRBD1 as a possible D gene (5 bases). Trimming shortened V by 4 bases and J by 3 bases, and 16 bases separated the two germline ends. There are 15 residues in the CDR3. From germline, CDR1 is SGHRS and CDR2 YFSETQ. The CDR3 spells CASSGAEQVYTEAFF. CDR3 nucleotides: TGCGCCAGCAGCGGGGCGGAACAGGTCTACACTGAAGCTTTCTTT. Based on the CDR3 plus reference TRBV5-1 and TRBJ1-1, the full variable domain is KAGVTQTPRYLIKTRGQQVTLSCSPISGHRSVSWYQQTPGQGLQFLFEYFSETQRNKGNFPGRFSGRQFSNSRSEMNVSTLELGDSALYLCASSGAEQVYTEAFFGQGTRLTVV.

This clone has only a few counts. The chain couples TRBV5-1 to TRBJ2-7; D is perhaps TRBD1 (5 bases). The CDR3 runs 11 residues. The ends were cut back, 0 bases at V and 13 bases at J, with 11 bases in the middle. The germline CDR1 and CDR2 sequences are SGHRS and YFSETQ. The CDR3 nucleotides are TGCGCCAGCAGCTTGGAGGCCAGGGTATACTTC. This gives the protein CASSLEARVYF. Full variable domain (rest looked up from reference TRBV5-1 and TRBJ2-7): KAGVTQTPRYLIKTRGQQVTLSCSPISGHRSVSWYQQTPGQGLQFLFEYFSETQRNKGNFPGRFSGRQFSNSRSEMNVSTLELGDSALYLCASSLEARVYFGPGTRLTVT.

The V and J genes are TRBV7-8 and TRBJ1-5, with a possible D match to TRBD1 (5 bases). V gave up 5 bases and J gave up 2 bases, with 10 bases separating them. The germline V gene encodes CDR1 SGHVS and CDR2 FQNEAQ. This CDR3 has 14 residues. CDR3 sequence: CASSPREGNQPQHF. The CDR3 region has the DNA TGTGCCAGCAGCCCCAGGGAAGGCAATCAGCCCCAGCATTTT.

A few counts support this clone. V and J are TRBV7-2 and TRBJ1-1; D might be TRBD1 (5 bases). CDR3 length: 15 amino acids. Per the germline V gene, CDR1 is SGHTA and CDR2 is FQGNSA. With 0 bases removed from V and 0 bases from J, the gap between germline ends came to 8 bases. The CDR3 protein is CASSLARGLNTEAFF. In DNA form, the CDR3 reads TGTGCCAGCAGCTTAGCGAGGGGATTGAACACTGAAGCTTTCTTT.

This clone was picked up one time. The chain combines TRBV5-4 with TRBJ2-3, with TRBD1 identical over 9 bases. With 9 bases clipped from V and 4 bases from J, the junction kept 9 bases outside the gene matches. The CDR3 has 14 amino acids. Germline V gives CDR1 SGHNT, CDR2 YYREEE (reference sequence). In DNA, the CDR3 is TGTGCCATCTCGACAGGGGGTTATGCAGATACGCAGTATTTT. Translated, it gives CAISTGGYADTQYF.

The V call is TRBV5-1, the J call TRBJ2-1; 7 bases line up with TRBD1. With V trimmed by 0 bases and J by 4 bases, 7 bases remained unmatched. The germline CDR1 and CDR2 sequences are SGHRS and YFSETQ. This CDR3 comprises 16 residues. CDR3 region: CASSLESGQRYNEQFF. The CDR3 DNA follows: TGCGCCAGCAGCTTGGAATCGGGACAGAGATACAATGAGCAGTTCTTC.

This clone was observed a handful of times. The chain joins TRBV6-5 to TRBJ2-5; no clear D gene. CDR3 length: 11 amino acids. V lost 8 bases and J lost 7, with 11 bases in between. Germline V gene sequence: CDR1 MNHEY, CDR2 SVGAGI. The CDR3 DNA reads TGTGCCAGCTCCCACGGTGTGACCCAGTACTTC. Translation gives CASSHGVTQYF.

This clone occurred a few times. The CDR3 region is CASSRFTGGRGYTF. The CDR3 nucleotides read TGCGCCAGCAGCCGATTTACAGGGGGCCGGGGCTACACCTTC. The chain combines TRBV5-1 with TRBJ1-2; 9 bases align to TRBD1. J gave up 8 bases and V 4 bases, and 9 bases lay outside the gene matches. Germline V gene lookup returns CDR1 SGHRS and CDR2 YFSETQ. The CDR3 has 14 amino acids.